These 26 T cell receptor beta chains originate from one sample sequenced in a study of cytomegalovirus exposure and HLA in healthy donors. PCR used 60 Vbeta primers and 13 Jbeta primers. Profiled with immunoSEQ multiplex PCR; TCRdb holds only in-frame clones, not every one. The sample consists of 130,000 to 150,000 clones, roughly four fifths of them appearing once. The specimen was PBMCs. Receptors originate from a man aged 40-55 years in good health and CMV-seropositive.

V is TRBV5-1 and J is TRBJ2-1; tentative D call: TRBD1 (6 bases). The germline V gene has CDR1 SGHRS and CDR2 YFSETQ. Between the trimmed V and J ends, which lost 0 bases and 3 bases, there was a span of 13 bases. The CDR3 sequence is 16 residues long. The CDR3 reads CASSLAYREIYNEQFF. In DNA form, the CDR3 reads TGCGCCAGCAGCTTGGCCTACAGGGAGATCTACAATGAGCAGTTCTTC.

A note on this clone: The junction differs from germline at one of its ends, possibly a read error. The rearrangement uses TRBV7-9 and TRBJ2-7; 12 bases agree with TRBD1. The germline V gene encodes CDR1 SEHNR and CDR2 FQNEAQ (reference sequence). The CDR3 is 16 residues long. CDR3 sequence: CSSSYPLGQGAAEQYF. In nucleotides, the CDR3 is TGTTCCAGCAGCTACCCCCTGGGACAGGGGGCTGCGGAGCAGTACTTC.

The chain couples TRBV7-3 to TRBJ2-7; TRBD2 aligns across 7 bases. This CDR3 region has 13 residues. V lost 2 bases to trimming and J lost 6 bases; unmatched junction nucleotides: 4. Germline CDR1 and CDR2: SGHTA and FQGTGA. The CDR3 protein is CASSLGREFEQYF. CDR3 nucleotides: TGTGCCAGCAGCTTAGGGCGGGAGTTCGAGCAGTACTTC.

V usage is TRBV7-9 and J usage is TRBJ2-5; D is unresolved. CDR1 and CDR2 (germline): SEHNR, FQNEAQ (reference sequence). The length of the CDR3 is 14 residues. The V and J ends lost 0 bases and 2 bases respectively, with 7 bases between them. CDR3 sequence reads: CASSLALDQETQYF. The DNA of the CDR3 is TGTGCCAGCAGCTTAGCTCTAGATCAAGAGACCCAGTACTTC.

In its sample, this clone was seen once. This chain uses TRBV27 with TRBJ1-5; 12 bases fit TRBD1. The CDR3 has 15 residues. The germline V gene has CDR1 MNHEY and CDR2 SMNVEV (reference sequence). V shed 4 bases, J shed 8 bases, and the junction held 6 bases outside the gene matches. The CDR3 spells CASSSPGTGGEPQHF. The CDR3 nucleotides read TGTGCCAGCAGTTCACCCGGGACAGGGGGCGAGCCCCAGCATTTT.

The rearrangement joins TRBV7-2 to TRBJ2-2; 8 bases are shared with TRBD1. The junction had 5 bases not matched to a gene; V was cut back by 6 bases and J by 5 bases. Looked up from germline, CDR1 is SGHTA and CDR2 is FQGNSA. The CDR3 has 14 residues. The CDR3 nucleotides read TGTGCCAGCAGACAACAGGGGGTTACCGGGGAGCTGTTTTTT. Encoded protein: CASRQQGVTGELFF.

The chain uses TRBV19 and TRBJ1-1; D perhaps matches TRBD1 (5 bases). Trimming stripped 5 bases from V and 4 bases from J, with 17 bases between. CDR3 length equals 15 residues. The V gene's germline CDR1 is LNHDA and CDR2 SQIVND (reference sequence). The CDR3, as DNA: TGTGCCAGTAGTGTACAGACCCAGGGTTTCACTGAAGCTTTCTTT. Translated: CASSVQTQGFTEAFF.

This chain uses TRBV5-4 with TRBJ1-2; 7 bases agree with TRBD1. The CDR3 length is 15 residues. Germline V gene lookup returns CDR1 SGHNT and CDR2 YYREEE (reference sequence). Losses at the gene ends were 0 bases for V and 8 bases for J; bases not matched to a gene: 10. This chain's CDR3 is CASSLGTGTALGYTF. CDR3 nucleotides: TGTGCCAGCAGCTTGGGGACCGGGACAGCTTTGGGCTACACCTTC.

This clone was seen a handful of times. The chain is built from TRBV29-1 and TRBJ2-2; 12 bases are shared with TRBD1. Germline trimming cut 3 bases from V and 3 bases from J; bases unmatched to any gene: 5. Germline V gene data show CDR1 as SQVTM and CDR2 as ANQGSEA. The CDR3 contains 16 residues. CDR3 in amino acids: CSVERGTGGDTGELFF. The CDR3 DNA reads as TGCAGCGTTGAGCGTGGGACAGGGGGCGACACCGGGGAGCTGTTTTTT.

The genes are TRBV7-7 and TRBJ2-2; D unclear. Trimming stripped 0 bases from V and 4 bases from J, with 6 bases between. This CDR3 has 14 amino acids. From germline, CDR1 is SSHAT and CDR2 FNYEAQ (reference sequence). The CDR3 DNA is TGTGCCAGCAGCTTAGCGCGTACCACCGGGGAGCTGTTTTTT. This sequence encodes CASSLARTTGELFF.

In this sample, this clone turned up once. This chain links TRBV2 with TRBJ1-1, with D perhaps TRBD1 (5 bases). The CDR3 has 13 amino acids. The ends were cut back, 6 bases at V and 4 bases at J, with 12 bases in the middle. CDR1 and CDR2 from the germline V gene are SNHLY and FYNNEI. The CDR3 DNA follows: TGTGCCAGCAGCCTCGTGGGGGGCACTGAAGCTTTCTTT. Amino acid sequence: CASSLVGGTEAFF.

The V gene is TRBV9, the J gene TRBJ1-5; D is unresolved. The CDR3 consists of 15 residues. The germline V gene has CDR1 SGDLS and CDR2 YYNGEE. V was shortened by 0 bases and J by 5 bases, with 12 bases between the two germline ends. The CDR3, as DNA: TGTGCCAGCAGCGTAGCTCCGGGCGGGGATCAGCCCCAGCATTTT. Translation gives CASSVAPGGDQPQHF.

The CDR3 DNA reads TGTGCCAGCAGGCGCACAGGGTTTCCCGGGGAGCTGTTTTTT. This translates into CASRRTGFPGELFF. The chain carries TRBV6-5 and TRBJ2-2, with TRBD1 as a possible D gene (6 bases). Per germline, CDR1 MNHEY and CDR2 SVGAGI. The CDR3 is made up of 14 amino acids. V was shortened by 6 bases and J by 6 bases, with 14 bases between the two germline ends.

The CDR3 region is CASSPAAGGRTDTQYF. CDR3 bases: TGTGCCAGCAGCCCCGCAGCGGGAGGGCGCACAGATACGCAGTATTTT. The chain is built from TRBV5-6 and TRBJ2-3; TRBD2 aligns across 10 bases. Germline V gives CDR1 SGHDT, CDR2 YYEEEE. The V segment lost 4 bases and the J segment 1 base; nucleotides outside the gene matches: 6. This CDR3 comprises 16 residues.

This chain connects TRBV6-5 to TRBJ1-2, with D unresolved. CDR3 length equals 16 residues. In germline, CDR1 is MNHEY, CDR2 SVGAGI. V lost 0 bases, J lost 5 bases, and 16 bases lay in between. This CDR3 is CASSYSNARRGYGYTF. For the CDR3, the DNA is TGTGCCAGCAGTTACTCGAATGCCAGAAGAGGGTATGGCTACACCTTC.

This clone was counted a few times. The chain has TRBV18 and TRBJ2-5, with 14 bases lining up with TRBD2. The trim removed 5 bases at V and 1 base at J, leaving 9 bases unmatched. The CDR3 totals 18 residues. Germline V gene data show CDR1 as KGHSH and CDR2 as LQKENI. The CDR3 reads CASSITGLAGVPQETQYF. DNA for the CDR3: TGTGCCAGCTCAATAACGGGACTAGCGGGAGTTCCCCAAGAGACCCAGTACTTC.

CDR3 amino acids: CASSVYPAASRYNEQFF. The CDR3 DNA sequence: TGTGCCAGCAGCGTATACCCAGCGGCTAGTCGTTACAATGAGCAGTTCTTC. The genes are TRBV9 and TRBJ2-1, with D perhaps TRBD2 (5 bases). CDR3 length: 17 residues. Germline CDR1 is SGDLS and CDR2 is YYNGEE. Trimming left V 1 base short and J 4 bases short, with 18 bases between.

The chain is built from TRBV7-7 and TRBJ2-3; D might be TRBD2 (6 bases). The CDR3 covers 15 residues. CDR1 is SSHAT, CDR2 FNYEAQ, per germline (reference sequence). The V end was cut by 6 bases, the J end by 6 bases, with 19 bases between. Here the CDR3 DNA reads TGTGCCAGCAGTCCTAGCGCTCAACTTAGGGATACGCAGTATTTT. It is translated as CASSPSAQLRDTQYF.

The chain links TRBV5-4 to TRBJ1-3; D may be TRBD1 (6 bases). CDR1 is SGHNT, CDR2 YYREEE, per germline (reference sequence). The CDR3 consists of 14 residues. Trimming pared 4 bases from V and 0 bases from J, leaving 8 bases between. In DNA, the CDR3 is TGTGCCAGCAGCGTACAGGGCTCTGGAAACACCATATATTTT. This encodes CASSVQGSGNTIYF.

This clone was detected only a few times. The chain has TRBV6-6 and TRBJ2-7; weak D call: TRBD1 (6 bases). The V gene lost 1 base and the J gene lost 3 bases, with 10 bases spanning the gap. In germline, CDR1 is MNHNY, CDR2 SVGAGI (reference sequence). The CDR3 extends over 14 amino acids. CDR3: CASSYLDSFYEQYF. CDR3 sequence (DNA): TGTGCCAGCAGTTACTTGGACAGCTTCTACGAGCAGTACTTC.

CDR3 region: CASSLGLDNQPQHF. Here the CDR3 DNA reads TGTGCCAGCAGCCTTGGCCTAGACAATCAGCCCCAGCATTTT. The chain recombines TRBV7-2 with TRBJ1-5; the D is unclear. The CDR3 contains 14 residues. Trimming shortened V by 5 bases and J by 3 bases, and 11 bases separated the two germline ends. The V gene's germline CDR1 is SGHTA and CDR2 FQGNSA.

V usage is TRBV7-9 and J usage is TRBJ1-2; the match to TRBD1 covers 9 bases. The V gene's germline CDR1 is SEHNR and CDR2 FQNEAQ (reference sequence). The CDR3 covers 13 residues. V lost 3 bases to trimming and J lost 6 bases; unmatched junction nucleotides: 2. The CDR3 DNA reads as TGTGCCAGCAGCTTTAACAGGGGGCATGGCTACACCTTC. It encodes CASSFNRGHGYTF. The entire variable domain, with the rest obtained from reference TRBV7-9 and TRBJ1-2, is as follows: DTGVSQNPRHKITKRGQNVTFRCDPISEHNRLYWYRQTLGQGPEFLTYFQNEAQLEKSRLLSDRFSAERPKGSFSTLEIQRTEQGDSAMYLCASSFNRGHGYTFGSGTRLTVV.

On this clone itself: Sequence at one end of the junction differs from germline and may be a read error. This sequence joins TRBV7-9 and TRBJ1-1, with TRBD1 matching 7 bases. CDR3 length: 14 residues. Per the germline V gene, CDR1 is SEHNR and CDR2 is FQNEAQ (reference sequence). The CDR3 region is CSSSVNRGGTEAFF. CDR3 nucleotides: TGTTCCAGCAGCGTAAACAGGGGCGGCACTGAAGCTTTCTTT.

This chain connects TRBV10-3 to TRBJ1-1, with a weak D call TRBD1 (6 bases). Germline-derived CDR1 and CDR2 are ENHRY and SYGVKD. This CDR3 has 14 amino acids. The germline V and J ends were trimmed by 10 bases and 3 bases, with 18 bases remaining between them. In nucleotides, the CDR3 is TGTGCCACCACGCGAGGGGGAAGTGACACTGAAGCTTTCTTT. The encoded protein is CATTRGGSDTEAFF.

This clone was observed at least ten times. This rearrangement joins TRBV19 to TRBJ2-7, with a possible D match to TRBD1 (5 bases). V lost 3 bases, J lost 0 bases, and 15 bases lay in between. This CDR3 region has 16 residues. The germline CDR1 and CDR2 sequences are LNHDA and SQIVND (reference sequence). CDR3 region: CASSMMGPSFSYEQYF. CDR3 DNA: TGTGCCAGTAGTATGATGGGGCCCTCCTTCTCCTACGAGCAGTACTTC.

This clone has more than one count but fewer than ten. This chain connects TRBV4-1 to TRBJ2-7; 9 bases line up with TRBD1. This CDR3 comprises 17 residues. V dropped 3 bases and J dropped 1; count of bases not matched to a gene: 10. Looked up from germline, CDR1 is MGHRA and CDR2 is YSYEKL. The CDR3: CASSQLSSGTGSYEQYF. The DNA of the CDR3 is TGCGCCAGCAGCCAGCTCTCCTCCGGGACAGGGTCCTACGAGCAGTACTTC.